The 26 T cell receptor beta chains below all came from one sample that was sequenced in a study of CD8+CD57+ T cells in acquired aplastic anemia. All sequencing subjects had displayed CD8+CD57+ cell expansion on flow cytometry. Profiles of TCR beta VDJ and CDR3 were generated from a genomic DNA template. Each CDR3 protein gets one entry after TCRdb re-called the reads with MiXCR. The table includes about 190,000 distinct CDR3 sequences, 40% to 50% detected once. The sequenced sample was sorted CD4+, CD8+, or CD8+CD57+ T cells (not recorded which) from PBMCs. Receptor source: a human donor with aplastic anemia.

The chain recombines TRBV6-5 with TRBJ2-6; D is unclear. The CDR3 covers 14 residues. V was trimmed by 4 bases and J by 4 bases, leaving 8 bases between them. CDR1 is MNHEY, CDR2 SVGAGI, per germline. In DNA, the CDR3 is TGTGCCAGCAGTTGCGCGACCGGGGCCAACGTCCTGACTTTC. This gives the protein CASSCATGANVLTF.

The chain carries TRBV29-1 and TRBJ2-1, with a possible D match to TRBD1 (6 bases). The CDR3 has 13 amino acids. Trimming stripped 6 bases from V and 9 bases from J, with 18 bases between. Germline loops: CDR1 SQVTM, CDR2 ANQGSEA. CDR3 nucleotide sequence: TGCAGCGTCGTACCCACAGGGTCGGGTGAGCAGTTCTTC. This encodes CSVVPTGSGEQFF.

This chain joins TRBV5-4 and TRBJ2-1; D call uncertain. CDR3 length: 12 residues. Trimming cost V 10 bases and J 3 bases, with 11 bases left between them. Per the germline V gene, CDR1 is SGHNT and CDR2 is YYREEE (reference sequence). CDR3 residues: CAWEASYNEQFF. The CDR3 coding sequence is TGTGCCTGGGAAGCCAGCTACAATGAGCAGTTCTTC.

The rearrangement links TRBV7-6 to TRBJ1-4; D gene uncertain. The CDR3 length is 13 residues. CDR1 and CDR2 (germline): SGHVS, FNYEAQ. Trimming pared 5 bases from V and 8 bases from J, leaving 12 bases between. Here the CDR3 reads CASSASLGEKLFF. The CDR3 DNA follows: TGTGCCAGCAGCGCCAGCCTCGGGGAAAAACTGTTTTTT.

This chain connects TRBV20-1 to TRBJ2-3; D may be TRBD2 (6 bases). Deletions cut 0 bases from V and 6 bases from J, with 22 bases between. The CDR3 is 17 amino acids. CDR1 is DFQATT and CDR2 is SNEGSKA in the germline V gene (reference sequence). CDR3 in amino acids: CSARDGWEDSLADTQYF. DNA of the CDR3: TGCAGTGCTAGAGATGGCTGGGAGGACTCCCTGGCCGATACGCAGTATTTT.

This clonotype appeared a few times. The rearrangement links TRBV7-9 to TRBJ1-1; weak D call: TRBD1 (5 bases). This CDR3 comprises 11 residues. CDR1 is SEHNR and CDR2 is FQNEAQ in the germline V gene (reference sequence). V shed 8 bases and J shed 2 bases, with 6 bases lying between them. The CDR3 DNA is TGTGCCAGCGGGGGAAACACTGAAGCTTTCTTT. Translated, it gives CASGGNTEAFF.

This clonotype was counted a single time. This rearrangement joins TRBV29-1 to TRBJ2-5; D tentatively fits TRBD1 or TRBD2 (5 bases each). This CDR3 has 14 residues. Trimming took 7 bases from V and 5 from J, leaving 20 bases between them. CDR1 is SQVTM and CDR2 is ANQGSEA in the germline V gene. CDR3 DNA sequence: TGCAGCGCCGGTCGCTCCGGGACCGCCGAGACCCAGTACTTC. It codes for CSAGRSGTAETQYF. The full variable domain, in which reference TRBV29-1 and TRBJ2-5 provide the parts outside the CDR3, is SAVISQKPSRDICQRGTSLTIQCQVDSQVTMMFWYRQQPGQSLTLIATANQGSEATYESGFVIDKFPISRPNLTFSTLTVSNMSPEDSSIYLCSAGRSGTAETQYFGPGTRLLVL.

This clonotype came up many times. The chain combines TRBV10-3 with TRBJ1-5, with D unclear. V lost 3 bases, J lost 6 bases, and 9 bases lay in between. The length of the CDR3 is 13 residues. Germline assignment: CDR1 ENHRY and CDR2 SYGVKD. CDR3 bases: TGTGCCATCAGTGACCTAAGTATTCAGCCCCAGCATTTT. Amino acid sequence: CAISDLSIQPQHF.

The chain uses TRBV19 and TRBJ2-7; TRBD1 agrees at 11 bases. V was clipped by 4 bases and J by 1 base; unmatched bases: 3. This CDR3 is built from 15 residues. Germline CDR1 reads LNHDA; CDR2 reads SQIVND (reference sequence). The CDR3 loop reads CASSRDRGGSYEQYF. Written as DNA, the CDR3 is TGTGCCAGTAGTAGGGACAGGGGGGGATCCTACGAGCAGTACTTC. Looking up the rest from reference TRBV19 and TRBJ2-7 gives the full variable domain: DGGITQSPKYLFRKEGQNVTLSCEQNLNHDAMYWYRQDPGQGLRLIYYSQIVNDFQKGDIAEGYSVSREKKESFPLTVTSAQKNPTAFYLCASSRDRGGSYEQYFGPGTRLTVT.

Of note for this clonotype: One base away lies a much larger clone, so this may be a sequencing read error. The conserved final phenylalanine or tryptophan is absent from the CDR3, which likely points to a read error. The V and J genes are TRBV9 and TRBJ2-2; TRBD1 matches at 9 bases. The CDR3 is made up of 17 amino acids. V lost 1 base, J lost 0 bases, and 4 bases stayed unmatched. Germline CDR1 SGDLS, CDR2 YYNGEE. The CDR3 loop reads CASSVKRDRANTGELFS. The CDR3 coding sequence is TGTGCCAGCAGCGTAAAGCGGGACAGGGCGAACACCGGGGAGCTGTTTTCT.

The chain employs TRBV15 and TRBJ2-5; D perhaps matches TRBD1 (6 bases). Germline V gene data show CDR1 as LNHNV and CDR2 as YYDKDF (reference sequence). The CDR3 is 14 residues long. V lost 3 bases and J 4 bases, leaving 12 bases between the germline ends. CDR3 in DNA: TGTGCCACCAGCAGTTCAGGGGCGGGAGAGACCCAGTACTTC. Protein: CATSSSGAGETQYF.

The chain links TRBV5-1 to TRBJ2-1; TRBD2 matches 11 bases. This CDR3 is built from 18 residues. CDR1 is SGHRS, CDR2 YFSETQ, per germline. V lost 0 bases to trimming and J lost 1 base; unmatched junction nucleotides: 6. CDR3 residues: CASSLAPTSGGSYNEQFF. DNA for the CDR3: TGCGCCAGCAGCTTGGCCCCTACTAGCGGGGGTTCCTACAATGAGCAGTTCTTC.

V gene TRBV29-1 combines with J gene TRBJ1-1; 7 bases align to TRBD1. The V segment lost 6 bases and the J segment 8 bases; nucleotides outside the gene matches: 15. CDR1 and CDR2 (germline): SQVTM, ANQGSEA. The CDR3 has 14 residues. In DNA form, the CDR3 reads TGCAGCGTACATTCAGGGGGTACGCACTCAGAAGCTTTCTTT. It codes for CSVHSGGTHSEAFF.

The chain combines TRBV2 with TRBJ2-5; tentatively, D is TRBD2 (6 bases). Germline CDR1 is SNHLY and CDR2 is FYNNEI. V was clipped by 8 bases and J by 3 bases, with 25 bases between them. The CDR3 loop spans 17 amino acids. The DNA for the CDR3 is TGTGCCAGCGGCTCTAGCGAAAAATTCGCTGGGGAAGAGACCCAGTACTTC. Amino acid sequence: CASGSSEKFAGEETQYF.

To note about this clonotype: At one end the junction does not follow the germline gene, possibly because of a read error. The chain's CDR3 is CASTQGAGSYDQYF. The CDR3 DNA sequence: TGTGCCAGCACCCAAGGAGCAGGCTCCTACGACCAGTACTTC. The J gene is TRBJ2-7, the V gene TRBV2; no clear D gene. The CDR3 runs to 14 residues. The germline CDR1 and CDR2 sequences are SNHLY and FYNNEI. Full variable domain (outside the CDR3, taken from reference TRBV2 and TRBJ2-7): EPEVTQTPSHQVTQMGQEVILRCVPISNHLYFYWYRQILGQKVEFLVSFYNNEISEKSEIFDDQFSVERPDGSNFTLKIRSTKLEDSAMYFCASTQGAGSYDQYFGPGTRLTVT.

V is TRBV7-9 and J is TRBJ2-1; D is possibly TRBD1 (5 bases). This CDR3 is 12 amino acids long. V lost 5 bases and J 16 bases, leaving 18 bases between the germline ends. Looked up from germline, CDR1 is SEHNR and CDR2 is FQNEAQ (reference sequence). The CDR3 protein is CASSASTRALFF. The CDR3 nucleotides are TGTGCCAGCAGCGCATCGACCAGGGCCTTATTCTTC.

This clonotype has ten or more counts. The chain joins TRBV6-5 to TRBJ1-1, with D maybe TRBD1 (5 bases). Germline CDR1 and CDR2: MNHEY and SVGAGI. With 5 bases removed from V and 5 bases from J, the gap between germline ends came to 6 bases. This CDR3 has 11 residues. The CDR3 nucleotides are TGTGCCAGCAGTCGGGGGACTGAAGCTTTCTTT. Translation: CASSRGTEAFF.

The gene calls are TRBV2 and TRBJ2-3; D possibly corresponds to TRBD2 (5 bases). The V gene's germline CDR1 is SNHLY and CDR2 FYNNEI. V lost 11 bases and J lost 3, with 15 bases in between. CDR3 size: 13 residues. The CDR3 here is CASRTRRTDTQYF. As DNA, the CDR3 is TGTGCCTCTAGGACGAGGAGGACAGATACGCAGTATTTT.

The V and J genes are TRBV7-9 and TRBJ2-1; TRBD1 might be the D (6 bases). The CDR3 is 13 residues long. Germline assignment: CDR1 SEHNR and CDR2 FQNEAQ (reference sequence). V was shortened by 9 bases and J by 5 bases, with 14 bases between the two germline ends. CDR3 in amino acids: CASTTGYNNEQFF. DNA of the CDR3: TGTGCCAGTACGACAGGCTATAACAATGAGCAGTTCTTC.

The CDR3 nucleotides are TGTGCCTGGAGTCCTTTCGCAGGGCCCGGCAAAGGGCCCCAGCATTTT. Protein sequence: CAWSPFAGPGKGPQHF. The V and J genes are TRBV30 and TRBJ1-5, with a weak D call TRBD1 (5 bases). With 2 bases removed from V and 9 bases from J, the gap between germline ends came to 23 bases. The CDR3 consists of 16 residues. Germline V lookup: CDR1 GTSNPN, CDR2 SVGIG (reference sequence).

This clonotype occurred many times. V is TRBV2 and J is TRBJ1-5, with TRBD1 as a possible D gene (5 bases). V lost 3 bases to trimming and J lost 4 bases, with 10 bases between them. Per germline, CDR1 SNHLY and CDR2 FYNNEI. The CDR3 covers 14 residues. CDR3 sequence: CASSDRGRNQPQHF. In DNA form, the CDR3 reads TGTGCCAGCAGTGATAGGGGACGAAATCAGCCCCAGCATTTT. Based on the CDR3 plus reference TRBV2 and TRBJ1-5, the full variable domain is EPEVTQTPSHQVTQMGQEVILRCVPISNHLYFYWYRQILGQKVEFLVSFYNNEISEKSEIFDDQFSVERPDGSNFTLKIRSTKLEDSAMYFCASSDRGRNQPQHFGDGTRLSIL.

The chain combines TRBV2 with TRBJ2-7; D not resolved. Germline-derived CDR1 and CDR2 are SNHLY and FYNNEI. The CDR3 is made up of 13 amino acids. V lost 3 bases and J 5 bases, leaving 11 bases between the germline ends. The CDR3 region is CASSDFRPDEQYF. The CDR3 bases are TGTGCCAGCAGTGATTTCCGGCCCGACGAGCAGTACTTC.

The V call is TRBV19, the J call TRBJ2-3; no definite D call. The V gene's germline CDR1 is LNHDA and CDR2 SQIVND (reference sequence). The V end lost 7 bases, the J end lost 0 bases, and 11 bases lay between the germline ends. The CDR3 has 14 residues. The CDR3 reads CASKSGFSTDTQYF. CDR3 in DNA: TGTGCCAGTAAAAGTGGATTTAGCACAGATACGCAGTATTTT. The whole variable domain, filled in from reference TRBV19 and TRBJ2-3, reads DGGITQSPKYLFRKEGQNVTLSCEQNLNHDAMYWYRQDPGQGLRLIYYSQIVNDFQKGDIAEGYSVSREKKESFPLTVTSAQKNPTAFYLCASKSGFSTDTQYFGPGTRLTVL.

This rearrangement joins TRBV20-1 to TRBJ2-5, with 8 positions matching TRBD1. Judging by the DNA end, TRBJ2-7 fits better; the J call may be wrong. This CDR3 region has 13 residues. Looked up from germline, CDR1 is DFQATT and CDR2 is SNEGSKA (reference sequence). The DNA for the CDR3 is TGCAGTGCTAGTGGGGCAGGGGGCGGCGAGCAGTACTTC. Residues: CSASGAGGGEQYF.

J is TRBJ2-7 and V is TRBV19, with D perhaps TRBD1 (6 bases). The CDR3 has 15 amino acids. The V end was cut by 3 bases, the J end by 0 bases, with 12 bases between. Germline CDR1 reads LNHDA; CDR2 reads SQIVND (reference sequence). The CDR3: CASSIYRDPSYEQYF. The CDR3 coding sequence is TGTGCCAGTAGTATCTACAGGGATCCCTCCTACGAGCAGTACTTC.

As concerns this clonotype: Relative to the germline gene, one junction end is altered; a read error may explain this. The chain joins TRBV12-3 or TRBV12-4 to TRBJ2-7; TRBD1 agrees at 8 bases. The CDR3 sequence is 14 residues long. The CDR3: CASGLSTGGREQYF. The CDR3 DNA is TGTGCCAGCGGTTTATCCACAGGGGGGCGTGAGCAGTACTTC.